The present T cell receptor beta chain was sequenced within a study of tumor-infiltrating lymphocytes in primary liver carcinoma. The study's findings and limits: The overlap of tumor-adjacent and tumor-blood pairs was smaller than that of tumor region pairs.

With a constant-region primer, TCR beta cDNA was made from around 530 ng of total RNA. ARM-PCR, slightly modified, supplied the TCR beta libraries through three nested multiplex PCR rounds. Use of TRBV1-TRBV30 forward primers with a C-beta reverse primer characterized the first two PCR rounds, which lasted around 9 cycles each. TCRdb re-analysed the multiplex PCR reads in MiXCR, keeping a single row per CDR3 protein. The sample lists tens of thousands of distinct CDR3 sequences; about three quarters were seen once. The germline V gene has CDR1 SGHDT and CDR2 YYEEEE. The trim removed 4 bases at V and 1 base at J, leaving 3 bases unmatched. This CDR3 has 14 amino acids. The roughly 20-31 mg bulk tissue piece was not sorted before simultaneous RNA and DNA extraction. Resecting the tumor surgically was how the patients' primary liver carcinoma was treated. With chronic HBV infection, the patients were also treatment-naive.

This clonotype was detected many times. Its antigen is not identified. What was sequenced was tumor-adjacent normal liver tissue. The sequence was collected from a man in his forties with primary liver carcinoma and hepatitis B virus infection. The chain is built from TRBV5-6 and TRBJ1-1; 8 bases are shared with TRBD1. CDR3 DNA sequence: TGTGCCAGCAGCCCCGGACAGGGGAACACTGAAGCTTTCTTT. Amino acids: CASSPGQGNTEAFF. Full variable domain (missing parts from reference TRBV5-6 and TRBJ1-1): DAGVTQSPTHLIKTRGQQVTLRCSPKSGHDTVSWYQQALGQGPQFIFQYYEEEERQRGNFPDRFSGHQFPNYSSELNVNALLLGDSALYLCASSPGQGNTEAFFGQGTRLTVV.